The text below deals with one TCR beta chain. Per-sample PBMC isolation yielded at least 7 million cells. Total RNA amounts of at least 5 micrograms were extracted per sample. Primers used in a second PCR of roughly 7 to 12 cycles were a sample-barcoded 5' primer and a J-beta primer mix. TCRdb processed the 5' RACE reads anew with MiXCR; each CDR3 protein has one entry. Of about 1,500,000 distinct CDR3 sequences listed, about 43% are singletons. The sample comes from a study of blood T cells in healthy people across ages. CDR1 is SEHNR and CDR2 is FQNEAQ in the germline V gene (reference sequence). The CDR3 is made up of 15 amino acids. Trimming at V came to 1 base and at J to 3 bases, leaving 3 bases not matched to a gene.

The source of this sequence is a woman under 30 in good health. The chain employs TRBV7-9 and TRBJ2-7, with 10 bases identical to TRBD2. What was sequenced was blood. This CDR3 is CASSLDGTSVYEQYF. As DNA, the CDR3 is TGTGCCAGCAGCTTAGACGGGACTAGCGTCTACGAGCAGTACTTC.